This TCR beta chain derives from a study of blood T cell repertoires in COVID-19. Clones were sequenced by immunoSEQ multiplex PCR, and TCRdb holds only the in-frame ones, with some missing. The sample has about 140,000 clones, 77% seen once. V was trimmed by 0 bases and J by 4 bases, leaving 10 bases between them. CDR1 is SGHKS, CDR2 YYEKEE, per germline (reference sequence). The CDR3 length is 14 residues. What was sequenced was peripheral blood. This receptor was taken from a woman between 50 and 59 years old with active or convalescent COVID-19. This chain joins TRBV5-5 and TRBJ1-1, with a possible D match to TRBD1 (6 bases). The CDR3, as DNA: TGTGCCAGCAGCTTGGATCAGGGGAGCACTGAAGCTTTCTTT. As protein: CASSLDQGSTEAFF.